The 10 T cell receptor beta chains below were found in one sample sequenced in a study of OX40 agonist ivuxolimab in advanced cancers. Here immunoSEQ multiplex PCR was the method, and the copy in TCRdb shows in-frame clones only, minus some. The sample has approximately 70,000 clones, 88% seen once. The starting material was CD4+ or CD8+ T cells sorted from blood, obtained in a trial of the OX40 agonist ivuxolimab. These receptors all stem from an adult with an advanced solid tumor such as melanoma, head and neck, liver or kidney cancer.

The chain has TRBV6-1 and TRBJ2-5; TRBD1 agrees at 7 bases. The CDR3 sequence is 13 residues long. Per the germline V gene, CDR1 is MNHNS and CDR2 is SASEGT. V gave up 7 bases and J gave up 1 base; unmatched junction bases: 3. CDR3 in DNA: TGTGCCAGCACTGACAGGGTCCAAGAGACCCAGTACTTC. Amino acid sequence: CASTDRVQETQYF.

This rearrangement joins TRBV5-4 to TRBJ2-7; possibly TRBD1 for D (7 bases). V shed 5 bases and J shed 0 bases, with 9 bases lying between them. The CDR3 runs to 13 residues. From germline, CDR1 is SGHNT and CDR2 YYREEE (reference sequence). CDR3 sequence reads: CASRRDSSYEQYF. As DNA, the CDR3 is TGTGCCAGCAGGCGGGACAGCTCCTACGAGCAGTACTTC.

V is TRBV7-9 and J is TRBJ2-1; D perhaps matches TRBD2 (6 bases). The CDR3 spans 12 residues. V dropped 1 base and J dropped 13 bases, with 11 bases sitting between them. Germline lookup yields CDR1 SEHNR and CDR2 FQNEAQ (reference sequence). The CDR3 DNA is TGTGCCAGCAGCTTAGAGACTAGTGGACAGTTCTTC. Its translation: CASSLETSGQFF.

V is TRBV7-9 and J is TRBJ2-1; D gene unclear. The V and J ends lost 4 bases and 7 bases respectively, with 17 bases between them. CDR1 and CDR2 from the germline V gene are SEHNR and FQNEAQ (reference sequence). The CDR3 loop spans 15 amino acids. As DNA, the CDR3 is TGTGCCAGCAGCTCCTCGGACCACCTGGGGAATGAGCAGTTCTTC. It yields the protein CASSSSDHLGNEQFF.

The chain carries TRBV29-1 and TRBJ2-1; tentatively, D is TRBD2 (6 bases). CDR3 length equals 14 residues. V was clipped by 7 bases and J by 10 bases, with 23 bases between them. The germline CDR1 and CDR2 sequences are SQVTM and ANQGSEA. This CDR3 is CSARGALQFAEQFF. Here the CDR3 DNA reads TGCAGCGCCCGCGGGGCTTTACAATTCGCGGAGCAGTTCTTC.

The genes are TRBV7-2 and TRBJ2-7; perhaps D is TRBD1 or TRBD2 (5 bases each). The CDR3 runs to 14 residues. V was shortened by 3 bases and J by 5 bases, with 14 bases between the two germline ends. Germline-derived CDR1 and CDR2 are SGHTA and FQGNSA. The CDR3 coding sequence is TGTGCCAGCAGCTTCGGGACGGATGTTAACGAGCAGTACTTC. It is translated as CASSFGTDVNEQYF.

The gene calls are TRBV2 and TRBJ1-1; no clear D. The V end lost 5 bases, the J end lost 5 bases, and 15 bases lay between the germline ends. The CDR3 is made up of 14 amino acids. The germline gives CDR1 SNHLY, CDR2 FYNNEI. In DNA, the CDR3 is TGTGCCAGCAGTCTTGGACGGGCGGGGACTGAAGCTTTCTTT. Protein: CASSLGRAGTEAFF.

J is TRBJ1-2 and V is TRBV7-8, with D perhaps matching TRBD1 (5 bases). Germline CDR1 SGHVS, CDR2 FQNEAQ. This CDR3 is 16 amino acids long. The ends were cut back, 1 base at V and 6 bases at J, with 18 bases in the middle. The CDR3 DNA reads TGTGCCAGCAGCTTAGTAATAGGAGTAGGGGCAGATGGCTACACCTTC. It codes for CASSLVIGVGADGYTF.

The chain employs TRBV6-1 and TRBJ2-3; D unresolved. The CDR3 loop spans 9 amino acids. The ends were cut back, 5 bases at V and 10 bases at J, with 4 bases in the middle. The germline gives CDR1 MNHNS, CDR2 SASEGT. The CDR3 region is CASSYSQYF. The CDR3 DNA sequence: TGTGCCAGCAGTTATTCGCAGTATTTT.

The chain is built from TRBV2 and TRBJ1-2; no clear D. V was cut by 4 bases and J by 3 bases, with 12 bases left in between. This CDR3 region has 14 residues. From germline, CDR1 is SNHLY and CDR2 FYNNEI. CDR3 sequence reads: CASSGTASHYGYTF. CDR3 bases: TGTGCCAGCAGTGGGACCGCCTCGCACTATGGCTACACCTTC.